One and the same sample provided the 12 T cell receptor beta chains below, sequenced in a study of long-term antiretroviral therapy in people with HIV. At the survey level, the v3.0 immunoSEQ assay was run. Some clones are missing from TCRdb's copy, which holds only in-frame ones; the method was immunoSEQ multiplex PCR. The data contain about 42,000 clones, around nine tenths of them singletons. The sample consisted of unsorted PBMCs, taken 0.1 years before starting antiretroviral therapy. The origin of the receptors is a woman aged 45-60 years with HIV.

This chain uses TRBV11-2 with TRBJ1-2, with 9 bases lining up with TRBD1. Germline V gives CDR1 SGHAT, CDR2 FQNNGV. This CDR3 region has 13 residues. The V and J ends lost 4 bases and 13 bases, in that order; junction bases with no gene match: 10. CDR3 amino acids: CASSSSGTGTITF. In DNA, the CDR3 is TGTGCCAGCAGCTCCTCCGGGACAGGGACTATCACCTTC.

CDR3 region: CASRVGTGQGYNEQFF. In nucleotides, the CDR3 is TGCGCCAGCAGAGTTGGGACAGGTCAGGGTTACAATGAGCAGTTCTTC. The chain links TRBV5-1 to TRBJ2-1, with TRBD1 identical over 8 bases. Germline-derived CDR1 and CDR2 are SGHRS and YFSETQ. The CDR3 has 16 residues. The V segment lost 5 bases and the J segment 4 bases; nucleotides outside the gene matches: 11.

The chain has TRBV7-9 and TRBJ1-6, with D unclear. V was trimmed by 8 bases and J by 5 bases, leaving 13 bases between them. There are 14 residues in the CDR3. Per germline, CDR1 SEHNR and CDR2 FQNEAQ (reference sequence). CDR3 region: CASHGPANNSPLHF. The CDR3 bases are TGTGCCAGCCATGGGCCAGCGAATAATTCACCCCTCCACTTT.

This clone was found once. CDR3 bases: TGTGCCAGCAGCTTAGAGGCCACCCGTTCAAAGACCCAGTACTTC. It encodes CASSLEATRSKTQYF. V and J are TRBV11-2 and TRBJ2-5; D call uncertain. The V end was cut by 0 bases, the J end by 6 bases, with 14 bases between. Per germline, CDR1 SGHAT and CDR2 FQNNGV. The CDR3 totals 15 residues.

V usage is TRBV4-3 and J usage is TRBJ1-6; TRBD1 matches 7 bases. V lost 1 base and J lost 7; bases outside the gene matches: 7. The V gene's germline CDR1 is LGHNA and CDR2 YSLEER. The length of the CDR3 is 16 residues. This CDR3 is CASSQVEGAGNSPLHF. In nucleotides, the CDR3 is TGCGCCAGCAGCCAAGTAGAGGGGGCAGGGAATTCACCCCTCCACTTT.

The rearrangement joins TRBV30 to TRBJ2-6, with TRBD1 as a possible D gene (5 bases). V gave up 4 bases and J gave up 0 bases, with 10 bases separating them. Germline assignment: CDR1 GTSNPN and CDR2 SVGIG (reference sequence). The CDR3 runs 15 residues. The CDR3 here is CAWKQGYSGANVLTF. The CDR3 coding sequence is TGTGCCTGGAAGCAGGGCTACTCTGGGGCCAACGTCCTGACTTTC.

Written as DNA, the CDR3 is TGCGCCAGCAGCCAGGGGATGTCAACTAATGAAAAACTGTTTTTT. Its translation: CASSQGMSTNEKLFF. The rearrangement joins TRBV4-3 to TRBJ1-4; D uncertain. This CDR3 region has 15 residues. Trimming stripped 3 bases from V and 0 bases from J, with 8 bases between. Germline V gives CDR1 LGHNA, CDR2 YSLEER.

This clone has only one observation. The chain combines TRBV11-2 with TRBJ1-4; 8 nucleotides match TRBD1. V was clipped by 4 bases and J by 3 bases; unmatched bases: 13. The CDR3 runs to 18 residues. Germline V gene sequence: CDR1 SGHAT, CDR2 FQNNGV. This CDR3 reads CASSSGRQGRGANEKLFF. CDR3 nucleotides: TGTGCCAGCAGCTCCGGGCGACAGGGGAGGGGGGCTAATGAAAAACTGTTTTTT.

The chain couples TRBV5-6 to TRBJ2-5; D might be TRBD1 or TRBD2, each matching 6 bases. CDR3 length equals 14 residues. V dropped 4 bases and J dropped 7 bases, with 17 bases sitting between them. CDR1 and CDR2 from the germline V gene are SGHDT and YYEEEE. The CDR3 DNA reads as TGTGCCAGCAGCCCGTCAGGGGCGGAGGGGACCCAGTACTTC. Its protein is CASSPSGAEGTQYF.

This sequence joins TRBV6-1 and TRBJ2-7; a weak D match, TRBD2 (5 bases). The germline V and J ends were trimmed by 2 bases and 6 bases, with 5 bases remaining between them. CDR1 is MNHNS, CDR2 SASEGT, per germline. The CDR3 is made up of 11 amino acids. The chain's CDR3 is CASSELAEQYF. The CDR3, as DNA: TGTGCCAGCAGTGAACTAGCCGAGCAGTACTTC.

This CDR3 is CASSLRLSEDTQYF. CDR3 in DNA: TGCGCCAGCAGCTTGAGGTTGTCTGAAGATACGCAGTATTTT. This rearrangement joins TRBV5-1 to TRBJ2-3; D is unresolved. Germline lookup yields CDR1 SGHRS and CDR2 YFSETQ. The CDR3 is 14 residues long. V was cut by 1 base and J by 5 bases, with 11 bases left in between. Filled out from reference TRBV5-1 and TRBJ2-3, the complete variable domain reads KAGVTQTPRYLIKTRGQQVTLSCSPISGHRSVSWYQQTPGQGLQFLFEYFSETQRNKGNFPGRFSGRQFSNSRSEMNVSTLELGDSALYLCASSLRLSEDTQYFGPGTRLTVL.

The rearrangement joins TRBV27 to TRBJ2-7, with unresolved D. The germline V gene has CDR1 MNHEY and CDR2 SMNVEV (reference sequence). CDR3 length: 13 amino acids. V was clipped by 2 bases and J by 6 bases, with 11 bases between them. The CDR3 region is CASSLVLGSEQYF. The CDR3 DNA is TGTGCCAGCAGTTTAGTGCTGGGCTCCGAGCAGTACTTC.